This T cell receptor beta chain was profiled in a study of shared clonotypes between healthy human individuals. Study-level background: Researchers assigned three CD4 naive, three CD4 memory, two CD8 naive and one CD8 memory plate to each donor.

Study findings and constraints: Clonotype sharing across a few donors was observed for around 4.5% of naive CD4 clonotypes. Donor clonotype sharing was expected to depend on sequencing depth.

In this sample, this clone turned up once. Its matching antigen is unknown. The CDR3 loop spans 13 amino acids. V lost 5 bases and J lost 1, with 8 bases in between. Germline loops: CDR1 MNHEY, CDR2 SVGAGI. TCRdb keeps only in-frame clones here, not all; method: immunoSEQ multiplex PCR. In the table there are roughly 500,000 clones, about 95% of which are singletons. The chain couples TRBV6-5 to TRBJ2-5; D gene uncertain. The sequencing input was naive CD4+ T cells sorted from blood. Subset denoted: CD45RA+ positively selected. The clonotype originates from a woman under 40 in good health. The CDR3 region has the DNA TGTGCCAGCAGTCACCAGCTCCAAGAGACCCAGTACTTC. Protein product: CASSHQLQETQYF.